The 24 T cell receptor beta chains below all came from one sample that was sequenced in a study of tumor and adjacent non-tumor tissue in lung cancer. RNA was extracted from bulk tissue without any cell sorting. A modified ARM-PCR protocol with three rounds of nested PCR amplified TCRbeta. MiXCR was run by TCRdb on the multiplex PCR reads, yielding one entry per CDR3 protein. The table records fewer than 150,000 distinct CDR3 sequences, 66% of them present only once. The sample comprised lung tumor tissue. Receptor source: a man in his 60s with small cell lung cancer.

This clonotype was counted only a few times. The rearrangement uses TRBV20-1 and TRBJ2-3, with 10 nucleotides matching TRBD2. The length of the CDR3 is 14 residues. Germline assignment: CDR1 DFQATT and CDR2 SNEGSKA (reference sequence). V was pared by 6 bases and J by 5 bases, with 8 bases of the junction left unmatched. The CDR3 here is CSAPLAGAGDTQYF. DNA for the CDR3: TGCAGTGCGCCGCTAGCGGGAGCGGGAGATACGCAGTATTTT.

This clonotype came up many times. V usage is TRBV12-3 or TRBV12-4 and J usage is TRBJ2-2; TRBD2 might be the D (6 bases). V was pared by 3 bases and J by 5 bases, with 13 bases between. This CDR3 is 15 amino acids long. CDR3 DNA sequence: TGTGCCAGCAGTTTTCGGACGGGAGCAACCGGGGAGCTGTTTTTT. It is translated as CASSFRTGATGELFF.

Within the sample, this clonotype is medium-sized. The chain has TRBV24-1 and TRBJ2-3, with D maybe TRBD1 (6 bases). CDR3 size: 11 residues. Germline CDR1 KGHDR, CDR2 SFDVKD. V was shortened by 9 bases and J by 14 bases, with 17 bases between the two germline ends. In DNA, the CDR3 is TGTGCCACCGGCGACGGAGACAGGAGGTATTTT. It is translated as CATGDGDRRYF.

Notes on this clonotype: The junction departs from the called germline gene at one end, perhaps through a read error. CDR3 DNA: TGCGCCAGCAACCAAGAGTCTAATCCTCTTCGGCAGTTCTTC. Encoded protein: CASNQESNPLRQFF. The genes are TRBV4-1 and TRBJ2-1; the D is unclear. CDR3 length: 14 residues. Germline assignment: CDR1 MGHRA and CDR2 YSYEKL.

With regard to this clonotype: A much larger clonotype is one base distant, so this may be a read error. The gene calls are TRBV29-1 and TRBJ2-1; tentatively, D is TRBD1 (5 bases). Germline V gene data show CDR1 as SQVTM and CDR2 as ANQGSEA. This CDR3 has 13 amino acids. This chain's CDR3 is CSVGTTWGNVQFF. In nucleotides, the CDR3 is TGCAGCGTGGGTACCACCTGGGGCAATGTGCAGTTCTTC.

Comments on this clonotype: This sequence may be a read error, since a much larger clone differs from it by one base. The V and J genes are TRBV10-2 and TRBJ1-6; D uncertain. Germline-derived CDR1 and CDR2 are WSHSY and SAAADI. CDR3 size: 14 residues. Here the CDR3 DNA reads TGCGCCAGCAGGGGGTGGTCCTATAATCCACCCCTCCACTTT. Its translation is CASRGWSYNPPLHF.

About this clonotype: A junction boundary mismatches the germline segment, possibly from a read error. This chain's CDR3 is CVSSLAPLQGYGYTF. The CDR3 DNA reads TGCGTCAGCAGCTTAGCCCCCTTGCAGGGCTATGGCTACACCTTC. The chain recombines TRBV5-1 with TRBJ1-2, with D perhaps TRBD1 (5 bases). Germline V lookup: CDR1 SGHRS, CDR2 YFSETQ. The CDR3 has 15 residues. Looking up the rest from reference TRBV5-1 and TRBJ1-2 gives the full variable domain: KAGVTQTPRYLIKTRGQQVTLSCSPISGHRSVSWYQQTPGQGLQFLFEYFSETQRNKGNFPGRFSGRQFSNSRSEMNVSTLELGDSALYLCVSSLAPLQGYGYTFGSGTRLTVV.

A few counts support this clonotype. At one boundary the junction diverges from the germline segment, which might be a read error. The chain uses TRBV6-6 and TRBJ1-5, with 8 positions matching TRBD1. Germline V CDR1 and CDR2: MNHNY, SVGAGI (reference sequence). The CDR3 spans 15 residues. CDR3 sequence reads: CVSSYSGQAHQPQHF. CDR3 bases: TGTGTCAGCAGTTACTCGGGACAGGCACATCAGCCCCAGCATTTT.

This clonotype has just one count. Just one base apart from a much larger clone, this may be a read error. The V call is TRBV5-1, the J call TRBJ2-1, with 16 bases matching TRBD2. CDR1 is SGHRS and CDR2 is YFSETQ in the germline V gene. The CDR3 is made up of 16 amino acids. CDR3 amino acids: CAGSMGLAGGYNEQFF. CDR3 DNA sequence: TGCGCCGGCAGCATGGGACTAGCGGGAGGGTACAATGAGCAGTTCTTC.

This chain uses TRBV11-3 with TRBJ2-7, with TRBD2 matching over 13 bases. The CDR3 runs 14 residues. In germline, CDR1 is SGHNT, CDR2 YENEEA. CDR3 protein: CAGRGLAGSYEQYV. The DNA for the CDR3 is TGTGCCGGCAGGGGACTAGCGGGAAGTTACGAGCAGTACGTC.

This clonotype has just a few counts. The chain couples TRBV28 to TRBJ2-1, with TRBD2 identical over 14 bases. The CDR3 totals 15 residues. CDR1 is MDHEN, CDR2 SYDVKM, per germline. With V trimmed by 5 bases and J by 9 bases, 6 bases remained unmatched. CDR3 DNA: TGTGCCAGCAGTCTTTGGACTAGCGGGAGGTTTGAGCAGTTCTTC. It encodes CASSLWTSGRFEQFF.

Comments on this clonotype: The junction departs from the called germline gene at one end, perhaps through a read error. The chain joins TRBV7-9 to TRBJ2-1; 12 bases are shared with TRBD2. CDR3 length equals 17 residues. Germline-derived CDR1 and CDR2 are SEHNR and FQNEAQ (reference sequence). The CDR3 spells CVSSLPQGLAGETEQFF. The CDR3 DNA is TGTGTCAGCAGCTTACCACAGGGACTAGCGGGTGAGACTGAGCAGTTCTTC.

Only a few counts were recorded for this clonotype. The chain uses TRBV20-1 and TRBJ2-1; D is possibly TRBD2 (6 bases). Trimming cost V 3 bases and J 1 base, with 16 bases left between them. The CDR3 sequence is 16 residues long. Germline CDR1 reads DFQATT; CDR2 reads SNEGSKA (reference sequence). CDR3 sequence reads: CSASDPGRGSYNEQFF. The CDR3, as DNA: TGCAGTGCTAGTGATCCCGGGAGAGGATCCTACAATGAGCAGTTCTTC.

This clonotype showed up just once. A much larger clone is a single base away; this may be a read error. The chain links TRBV6-1 to TRBJ2-3; D is possibly TRBD1 or TRBD2 (6 bases each). The germline CDR1 and CDR2 sequences are MNHNS and SASEGT. Trimming took 5 bases from V and 6 from J, leaving 15 bases between them. CDR3 size: 14 residues. CDR3 loop: CASSSQGGMDTQYF. CDR3 nucleotides: TGTGCCAGCAGTTCACAAGGGGGGATGGATACGCAGTATTTT.

This chain links TRBV11-1 with TRBJ1-1; D uncertain. V shed 4 bases and J shed 1 base, with 13 bases lying between them. This CDR3 spans 15 amino acids. Germline values: CDR1 SGHAT, CDR2 FQDESV (reference sequence). In DNA, the CDR3 is TGTGCCAGCAGCTCCGAGGACTGGTCGAACACTGAAGCTTTCTTT. The encoded protein is CASSSEDWSNTEAFF. The entire variable domain, with the rest obtained from reference TRBV11-1 and TRBJ1-1, is as follows: EAEVAQSPRYKITEKSQAVAFWCDPISGHATLYWYRQILGQGPELLVQFQDESVVDDSQLPKDRFSAERLKGVDSTLKIQPAELGDSAMYLCASSSEDWSNTEAFFGQGTRLTVV.

In the case of this clonotype: Mismatch with germline at one junction end may stem from a read error. The V gene is TRBV4-2, the J gene TRBJ2-3; TRBD2 might be the D (5 bases). This CDR3 region has 15 residues. The V gene's germline CDR1 is LGHNA and CDR2 YNFKEQ. CDR3 nucleotides: TGTGCCAGCAGCCAAGAAAAAGGATGGGAGTCTGAGCAGTTCTTT. Translated, it gives CASSQEKGWESEQFF.

Points on this clonotype: Mismatch with germline at one junction end may stem from a read error. V gene TRBV20-1 combines with J gene TRBJ2-5, with D perhaps matching TRBD2 (5 bases). The CDR3 loop spans 12 amino acids. Germline assignment: CDR1 DFQATT and CDR2 SNEGSKA (reference sequence). CDR3 bases: TGCAATGCTAGGAGGTACCGAGAGACCCAGTACTTC. It is translated as CNARRYRETQYF.

CDR3 sequence (DNA): TGCGCCAGCAGCCACCCCATCACGGGGGGGGTCGACGGGGAGCTGTTTTTT. As protein: CASSHPITGGVDGELFF. The chain joins TRBV4-1 to TRBJ2-2, with 8 positions matching TRBD2. V was pared by 3 bases and J by 7 bases, with 13 bases of the junction left unmatched. Germline V lookup: CDR1 MGHRA, CDR2 YSYEKL. The CDR3 spans 17 residues.

Regarding this clonotype: A much larger clonotype is one base distant, so this may be a read error. The genes are TRBV29-1 and TRBJ1-4; D is perhaps TRBD1 (5 bases). The CDR3 covers 12 residues. Germline V lookup: CDR1 SQVTM, CDR2 ANQGSEA. The CDR3 nucleotides are TGCAGAGTCGGGGGTGGGGGTGAAAAACTGTTTTTT. This translates into CRVGGGGEKLFF.

Only one count was recorded for this clonotype. The rearrangement links TRBV11-2 to TRBJ1-6; D gene uncertain. Germline V lookup: CDR1 SGHAT, CDR2 FQNNGV. This CDR3 is 13 amino acids long. The V and J ends lost 2 bases and 18 bases respectively, with 17 bases between them. CDR3 protein: CASSLCYANAPHF. The CDR3 DNA is TGTGCCAGCAGCTTATGCTATGCCAATGCCCCCCACTTT.

As to this clonotype: Since a much larger clone is just one base distant, this may be a read error. The V call is TRBV6-2 or TRBV6-3, the J call TRBJ2-5, with D hard to call. The CDR3 has 12 residues. V was clipped by 5 bases and J by 5 bases, with 9 bases between them. CDR1 MNHEY and CDR2 SVGEGT come from the germline V gene. The CDR3 loop reads CASSGTDETQYF. CDR3 in DNA: TGTGCCAGCAGTGGCACTGATGAGACCCAGTACTTC.

In its sample, this clonotype was seen a few times. The V call is TRBV20-1, the J call TRBJ1-3; D gene uncertain. The CDR3 contains 14 residues. Germline CDR1 and CDR2: DFQATT and SNEGSKA (reference sequence). Trimming removed 6 bases at V and 0 bases at J, with 12 bases between. The CDR3: CSAIAVGSGNTIYF. The CDR3 DNA follows: TGCAGTGCCATAGCGGTCGGCTCTGGAAACACCATATATTTT.

This clonotype has ten or more counts. The chain couples TRBV20-1 to TRBJ2-3; 8 nucleotides agree with TRBD2. CDR3 length equals 15 residues. In germline, CDR1 is DFQATT, CDR2 SNEGSKA (reference sequence). Losses at the gene ends were 1 base for V and 6 bases for J; bases not matched to a gene: 9. The DNA for the CDR3 is TGCAGTGCTAGAGTCAGCGGGAGCCGCTTTGATACGCAGTATTTT. Protein: CSARVSGSRFDTQYF.

Of note for this clonotype: A much larger clone sits a single nucleotide away, making a read error possible. The J gene is TRBJ2-1, the V gene TRBV20-1, with a tentative D call TRBD1 (5 bases). The CDR3 loop spans 16 amino acids. Per germline, CDR1 DFQATT and CDR2 SNEGSKA (reference sequence). Trimming took off 6 bases at V and 4 bases at J, with 22 bases between the two ends. The CDR3 DNA follows: TGCAGTGCCTCTGGGATGGTACAGGTAACTTACAATGAGCAGTTCTTC. Encoded protein: CSASGMVQVTYNEQFF.